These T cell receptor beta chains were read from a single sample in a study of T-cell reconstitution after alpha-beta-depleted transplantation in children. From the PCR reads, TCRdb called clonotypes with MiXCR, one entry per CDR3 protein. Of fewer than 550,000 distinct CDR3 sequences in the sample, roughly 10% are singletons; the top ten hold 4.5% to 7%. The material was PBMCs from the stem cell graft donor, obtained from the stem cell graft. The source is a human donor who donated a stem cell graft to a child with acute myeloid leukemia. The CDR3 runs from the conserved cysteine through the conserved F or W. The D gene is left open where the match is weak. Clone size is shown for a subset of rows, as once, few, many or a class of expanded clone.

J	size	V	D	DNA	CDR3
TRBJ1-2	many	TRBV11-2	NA	TGTGCCAGCAGCTTAGATCGTAGACAGCCAGCTAACTATGGCTACACCTTC	CASSLDRRQPANYGYTF
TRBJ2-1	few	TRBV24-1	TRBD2	TGTGCCACCAGTGATTTTGGGACTAGCGGCCGCAATGAGCAGTTCTTC	CATSDFGTSGRNEQFF
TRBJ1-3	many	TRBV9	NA	TGTGCCAGCAGCGTAGCGGCAGGGACTGGAAACACCATATATTTT	CASSVAAGTGNTIYF
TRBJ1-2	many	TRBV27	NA	TGTGCCAGCAGTACAAACGCCCAGGGTAGGGGTTATGGCTACACCTTC	CASSTNAQGRGYGYTF
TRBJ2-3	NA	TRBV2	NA	TGTGCCAGCACCGGTGAGAGACTTACGCAGTATTTT	CASTGERLTQYF
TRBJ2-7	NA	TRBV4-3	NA	TGCGCCAGCAGCCAAGATTCTGCGGGATACGAGCAGTACTTC	CASSQDSAGYEQYF
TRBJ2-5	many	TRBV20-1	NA	TGCAGTGCTAGCAAGGGCGGGCCCGGGGAGACCCAGTACTTC	CSASKGGPGETQYF
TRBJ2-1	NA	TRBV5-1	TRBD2	TGCGCCAGCAGCTTTCTTTTTAGCGGGGGAGCGAAAAACAATGAGCAGTTCTTC	CASSFLFSGGAKNNEQFF
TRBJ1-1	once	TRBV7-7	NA	TGTGCTAGCAGCTTGGCTATACACACTGAAGCTTTCTTT	CASSLAIHTEAFF
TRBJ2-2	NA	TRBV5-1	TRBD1	TGCGCCAGCAGTAGAAACAGGGGATCTGACACCGGGGAGCTGTTTTTT	CASSRNRGSDTGELFF
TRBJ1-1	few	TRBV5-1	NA	TGCGCCAGCAGCTTTGACAGTCTCATGAACACTGAAGCTTTCTTT	CASSFDSLMNTEAFF
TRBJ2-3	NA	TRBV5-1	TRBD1	TGCGCCAGCAGCTTGGGCCCGGGACAGGGAACAGATACGCAGTATTTT	CASSLGPGQGTDTQYF
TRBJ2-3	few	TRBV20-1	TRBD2	TGCAGTGTCCCGGCCCCCGGCGGGGGAAGCACAGATACGCAGTATTTT	CSVPAPGGGSTDTQYF
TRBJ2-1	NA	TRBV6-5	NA	TGTGCCAGCAGTTACGGCGGAGGTAGTAGTGAGCAGTTCTTC	CASSYGGGSSEQFF
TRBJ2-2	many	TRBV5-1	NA	TGCGCCAGCAGTCAACAGGTCGGTGGCGCCGGGGAGCTGTTTTTT	CASSQQVGGAGELFF
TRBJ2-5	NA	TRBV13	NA	TGTGCCAGCAGCTTAGGCCCAACAGAAGAGACCCAGTACTTC	CASSLGPTEETQYF
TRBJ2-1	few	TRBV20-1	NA	TGCAGTGCTAGAGGGCAATCGGCCCGGGAGCAGTTCTTC	CSARGQSAREQFF
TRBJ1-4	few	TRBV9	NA	TGTGCCAGCAGCGTAGGCACAGGAGGTGAAAAACTGTTTTTT	CASSVGTGGEKLFF
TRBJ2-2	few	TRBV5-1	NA	TGCGCCAGCTACCTCTATCCCGGGGAGCTGTTTTTT	CASYLYPGELFF
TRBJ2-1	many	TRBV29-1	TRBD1	TGCAGCGTTGAGCATCCGGGACAGGGGGCTTACAATGAGCAGTTCTTC	CSVEHPGQGAYNEQFF
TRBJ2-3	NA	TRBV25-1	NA	TGTGCCAGCAGTGAAATTACGGACGACACAGATACGCAGTATTTT	CASSEITDDTDTQYF
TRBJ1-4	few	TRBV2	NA	TGTGCCAGCAGTATCCTCGGGACTGGAAATGAAAAACTGTTTTTT	CASSILGTGNEKLFF
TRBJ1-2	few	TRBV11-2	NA	TGTGCCAGCAGCTTAGATCGATTCGGGAGGGGAGGCTACACCTTC	CASSLDRFGRGGYTF
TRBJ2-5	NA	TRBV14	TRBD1	TGTGCCAGCAGCCAAGGAACAGGGGGCGCATGGGAGACCCAGTACTTC	CASSQGTGGAWETQYF
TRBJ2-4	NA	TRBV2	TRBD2	TGTGCCAGCAGAACTTTAGCGGGGGGCTCCCATCCCAAAAACATTCAGTACTTC	CASRTLAGGSHPKNIQYF
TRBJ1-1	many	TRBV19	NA	TGTGCCAGTAGTCAGCCGACCGGCGTGAACACTGAAGCTTTCTTT	CASSQPTGVNTEAFF
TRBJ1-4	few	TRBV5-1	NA	TGCGCCAGCAGTTGGACGGACGTTAATGAAAAACTGTTTTTT	CASSWTDVNEKLFF
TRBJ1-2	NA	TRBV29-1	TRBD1	TGCAGCGTCGTTACAGGGGTGTATGGCTACACCTTC	CSVVTGVYGYTF
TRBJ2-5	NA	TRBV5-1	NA	TGCGCCAGCAGCCCGGATCACCAAGAGACCCAGTACTTC	CASSPDHQETQYF
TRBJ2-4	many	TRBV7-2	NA	TGTGCCAGCAGCTTAGACAGCAAAAACATTCAGTACTTC	CASSLDSKNIQYF
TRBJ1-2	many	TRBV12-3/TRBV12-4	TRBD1	TGTGCCAGCAGTTTACAGGGGGGGGACTATGGCTACACCTTC	CASSLQGGDYGYTF
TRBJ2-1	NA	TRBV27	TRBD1	TGTGCCAGCAGTACTTGGACAGGGGTCTCCTACAATGAGCAGTTCTTC	CASSTWTGVSYNEQFF
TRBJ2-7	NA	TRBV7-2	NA	TGTGCCAGCAGCCCGTTCGAACCAGGCGGGGACGAGCAGTACTTC	CASSPFEPGGDEQYF